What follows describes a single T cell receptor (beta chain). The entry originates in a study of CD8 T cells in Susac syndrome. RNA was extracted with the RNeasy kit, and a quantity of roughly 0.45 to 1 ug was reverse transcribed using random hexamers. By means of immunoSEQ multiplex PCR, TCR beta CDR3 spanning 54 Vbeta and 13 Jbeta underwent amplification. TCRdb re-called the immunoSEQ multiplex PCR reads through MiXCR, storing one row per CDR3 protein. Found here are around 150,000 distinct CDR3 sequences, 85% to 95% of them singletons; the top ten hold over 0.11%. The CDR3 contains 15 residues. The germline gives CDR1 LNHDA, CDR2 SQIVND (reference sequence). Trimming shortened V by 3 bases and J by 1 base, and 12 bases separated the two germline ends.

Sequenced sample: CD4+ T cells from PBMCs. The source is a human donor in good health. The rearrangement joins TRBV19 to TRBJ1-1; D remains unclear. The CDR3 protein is CASSILPGSNTEAFF. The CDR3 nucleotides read TGTGCCAGTAGTATCCTCCCAGGCTCGAACACTGAAGCTTTCTTT.